These T cell receptor beta chains were read from a single sample in a study of spatial heterogeneity in lung cancer. From the 5' RACE reads, TCRdb called clonotypes with MiXCR, one entry per CDR3 protein. The table lists tens of thousands of distinct CDR3 sequences, roughly 13% of them singletons, with 55% to 60% in the top ten. Sequences were derived from PBMCs, sampled at surgery. Receptors originate from a male donor with early-stage non-small cell lung cancer. Both conserved end residues are part of each CDR3. The D gene is left open where the match is weak. The size entry is marked missing in some rows and otherwise reads once, few, many or a size class.

v_gene,j_gene,d_gene,abundance,CDR3nt,CDR3aa
TRBV12-3/TRBV12-4,TRBJ2-5,NA,many,TGTGCCAGCAGGGCCCTCGGGACACCTCAAGAGACCCAGTACTTC,CASRALGTPQETQYF
TRBV5-1,TRBJ2-5,NA,few,TGCGCCAGCAGCCTACAGGGGAGGCAAGAGACCCAGTACTTC,CASSLQGRQETQYF
TRBV20-1,TRBJ1-1,NA,many,TGCAGTGCTAGTGGACGGGCGAACACTGAAGCTTTCTTT,CSASGRANTEAFF
TRBV11-2,TRBJ2-1,NA,many,TGTGCCAGCAGCTTAGTTGCCGGGACGCACAATGAGCAGTTCTTC,CASSLVAGTHNEQFF
TRBV7-9,TRBJ2-7,TRBD1,few,TGTGCCAGCAGCAACCGGGACAGGCGCTCCTACGAGCAGTACTTC,CASSNRDRRSYEQYF
TRBV19,TRBJ1-5,TRBD1,NA,TGTGCCAGTAGTCCTCGACAGGGCTTTCCCAATCAGCCCCAGCATTTT,CASSPRQGFPNQPQHF
TRBV9,TRBJ2-5,NA,many,TGTGCCAGCAGCGTAGGGTGGGCTCAAGAGACCCAGTACTTC,CASSVGWAQETQYF
TRBV7-2,TRBJ1-4,NA,NA,TGTGCCAGCAGCTTACCCGGGGGGAGGGATGAAAAACTGTTTTTT,CASSLPGGRDEKLFF
TRBV4-1,TRBJ1-2,NA,many,TGCGCCAGCAGAGGGGCAGGGATCTATGGCTACACCTTC,CASRGAGIYGYTF
TRBV28,TRBJ1-5,TRBD1,many,TGTGCCAGCAGTTCGGACAGGGGATTGGTTTACAGCAATCAGCCCCAGCATTTT,CASSSDRGLVYSNQPQHF
TRBV12-5,TRBJ1-2,NA,NA,TGTGCTAGTGGTTTGTACCCCTCCGGGGTAGATGGCTACACCTTC,CASGLYPSGVDGYTF